The 8 T cell receptor beta chains given below trace back to one sample, sequenced in a study of cytomegalovirus exposure and HLA in healthy donors. Sequencing was performed with immunoSEQ multiplex PCR; in TCRdb, only in-frame clones are kept and a portion is missing. The data show 120,000 or so clones, about 87% seen once. Sequencing was performed on PBMCs. The receptors stem from a young woman in good health and CMV-seronegative.

The V call is TRBV4-3, the J call TRBJ2-2; D is perhaps TRBD2 (5 bases). This CDR3 is built from 16 residues. V shed 0 bases and J shed 7 bases, with 15 bases lying between them. Germline V CDR1 and CDR2: LGHNA, YSLEER. CDR3 sequence (DNA): TGCGCCAGCAGCCAAGATTTACTAGGAGAAGGCGGGGAGCTGTTTTTT. It is translated as CASSQDLLGEGGELFF.

The rearrangement uses TRBV15 and TRBJ2-3; a possible D gene is TRBD2 (6 bases). The CDR3 has 15 amino acids. V lost 0 bases and J lost 4, with 11 bases in between. Germline V gene sequence: CDR1 LNHNV, CDR2 YYDKDF (reference sequence). This CDR3 is CATSREAGSPDTQYF. In DNA form, the CDR3 reads TGTGCCACCAGCAGAGAGGCCGGGAGCCCAGATACGCAGTATTTT.

The chain couples TRBV2 to TRBJ1-5; D is unclear. V was trimmed by 0 bases and J by 5 bases, leaving 17 bases between them. The CDR3 sequence is 17 residues long. Germline assignment: CDR1 SNHLY and CDR2 FYNNEI. The CDR3 protein is CASSEALPIGRDQPQHF. CDR3 nucleotides: TGTGCCAGCAGTGAAGCGTTGCCCATTGGCCGGGATCAGCCCCAGCATTTT. The complete variable domain, with remaining parts taken from reference TRBV2 and TRBJ1-5, reads EPEVTQTPSHQVTQMGQEVILRCVPISNHLYFYWYRQILGQKVEFLVSFYNNEISEKSEIFDDQFSVERPDGSNFTLKIRSTKLEDSAMYFCASSEALPIGRDQPQHFGDGTRLSIL.

The chain couples TRBV1 to TRBJ2-6; the table names TRBD1, a call not compared with the DNA. TRBV1 is noted as a pseudogene. This CDR3 is built from 19 residues. CDR3 nucleotide sequence: TGCACCAGCAGCCAAGATTGGCGGACACCAATCTCTGGGGCCAACGTCCTGACTTTC. It translates to CTSSQDWRTPISGANVLTF.

This clone was detected only a few times. The chain couples TRBV5-1 to TRBJ2-5, with D perhaps matching TRBD2 (6 bases). CDR1 SGHRS and CDR2 YFSETQ come from the germline V gene. The germline V and J ends were trimmed by 0 bases and 5 bases, with 14 bases remaining between them. CDR3 length: 15 amino acids. The CDR3 nucleotides read TGCGCCAGCAGCTTGGCCGATAGCGGCGGGGAGACCCAGTACTTC. This encodes CASSLADSGGETQYF. Full variable domain (remainder filled in from reference TRBV5-1 and TRBJ2-5): KAGVTQTPRYLIKTRGQQVTLSCSPISGHRSVSWYQQTPGQGLQFLFEYFSETQRNKGNFPGRFSGRQFSNSRSEMNVSTLELGDSALYLCASSLADSGGETQYFGPGTRLLVL.

V and J are TRBV5-1 and TRBJ2-3; D may be TRBD2 (5 bases). Germline lookup yields CDR1 SGHRS and CDR2 YFSETQ. Between the trimmed V and J ends, which lost 4 bases and 6 bases, there was a span of 12 bases. The CDR3 runs to 13 residues. The CDR3 loop is CASSPRVGDTQYF. The CDR3 nucleotides are TGCGCCAGCAGCCCGCGGGTGGGGGATACGCAGTATTTT.

This chain connects TRBV6-1 to TRBJ2-3; 12 bases are shared with TRBD1. Germline-derived CDR1 and CDR2 are MNHNS and SASEGT. The length of the CDR3 is 15 residues. Losses at the gene ends were 9 bases for V and 6 bases for J; bases not matched to a gene: 10. The chain's CDR3 is CASSTGTGGSDTQYF. CDR3 DNA: TGTGCCAGTTCTACCGGGACAGGGGGCTCGGATACGCAGTATTTT.

This chain links TRBV28 with TRBJ1-5; 7 positions agree with TRBD1. The CDR3 extends over 14 amino acids. Trimming removed 5 bases from V and 4 bases from J; junction bases left unmatched: 5. Germline CDR1 MDHEN, CDR2 SYDVKM. CDR3 nucleotide sequence: TGTGCCAGCAGTACCGGGACAGTGAATCAGCCCCAGCATTTT. Its translation: CASSTGTVNQPQHF.